Sequencing of this T cell receptor (beta chain) was carried out in a study of cytomegalovirus exposure and HLA in healthy donors. The CDR3 is 15 residues long. Germline V gives CDR1 SEHNR, CDR2 FQNEAQ (reference sequence). V was clipped by 1 base and J by 4 bases; unmatched bases: 2. 60 Vbeta and 13 Jbeta primers were used in PCR. Clones were read by immunoSEQ multiplex PCR, and TCRdb kept only the in-frame ones, dropping some. The sample lists 170,000 or so clones, roughly 80% occurring once. The sequenced sample consisted of PBMCs. This sequence originates from a young man in good health and CMV-seronegative. The chain employs TRBV7-9 and TRBJ1-5, with TRBD1 matching 9 bases. Here the CDR3 reads CASSLGGTGNQPQHF. Written as DNA, the CDR3 is TGTGCCAGCAGCTTAGGTGGGACAGGGAATCAGCCCCAGCATTTT.